A selection of T cell receptor beta chains follows, all from one sample in a study of T cells expressing NK-cell markers. TCRdb reprocessed the 5' RACE reads and keeps a single row for each CDR3 protein, giving no DNA. The sample holds 440,000 or so distinct CDR3 sequences. The specimen sequenced was blood T cells: a sorted CD56 or NKG2C T cell subset, CD4+ or CD8+ T cells, or bulk PBMC T cells (not recorded which). The receptors shown here come from a woman between 18 and 75 years old in good health. The CDR3 runs from the conserved cysteine through the conserved F or W.

j_gene: TRBJ2-1; v_gene: TRBV5-1; len: 19; CDR3aa: CASSPNGLAGGSSYNEQFF
j_gene: TRBJ2-1; v_gene: TRBV20-1; len: 13; CDR3aa: CSASSSGGRLQFF
j_gene: TRBJ2-3; v_gene: TRBV12-3/TRBV12-4; len: 12; CDR3aa: CASRDAMDTQYF
j_gene: TRBJ1-2; v_gene: TRBV20-1; len: 11; CDR3aa: CSVTDREGVTF
j_gene: TRBJ2-2; v_gene: TRBV29-1; len: 15; CDR3aa: CSSDSGAQNTGELFF
j_gene: TRBJ2-5; v_gene: TRBV6-5; len: 13; CDR3aa: CASSYLDLETQYF
j_gene: TRBJ2-7; v_gene: TRBV19; len: 13; CDR3aa: CATQGGGFYEQYF
j_gene: TRBJ2-2; v_gene: TRBV4-1; len: 18; CDR3aa: CASSRMGLAGGTTGELFF
j_gene: TRBJ2-2; v_gene: TRBV19; len: 17; CDR3aa: CASSQNDRVVGTGELFF
j_gene: TRBJ2-3; v_gene: TRBV7-9; len: 17; CDR3aa: CASSRTGLAGGPDTQYF
j_gene: TRBJ2-7; v_gene: TRBV9; len: 15; CDR3aa: CASSNRDRAVHEQYF
j_gene: TRBJ2-3; v_gene: TRBV20-1; len: 18; CDR3aa: CSARPTSGGPLTRDTQYF
j_gene: TRBJ1-5; v_gene: TRBV25-1; len: 15; CDR3aa: CASSDSRQLNQPQHF
j_gene: TRBJ2-5; v_gene: TRBV24-1; len: 15; CDR3aa: CATSDNSGIQETQYF
j_gene: TRBJ1-5; v_gene: TRBV7-9; len: 15; CDR3aa: CASSLDRGLEQPQHF
j_gene: TRBJ2-1; v_gene: TRBV20-1; len: 13; CDR3aa: CSARAVSYNEQFF
j_gene: TRBJ2-1; v_gene: TRBV3-1; len: 19; CDR3aa: CASSQNHRGWDYANNEQFF
j_gene: TRBJ1-6; v_gene: TRBV11-2; len: 15; CDR3aa: CASSLAQRVYSPLHF
j_gene: TRBJ1-4; v_gene: TRBV6-1; len: 16; CDR3aa: CASSEVRGPGVEKLFF
j_gene: TRBJ2-5; v_gene: TRBV7-2; len: 13; CDR3aa: CASSLRLAETQYF